This T cell receptor beta chain stems from a study of human T cells and chemical hapten exposure. At the level of the study: Sensitization employed 2% DPC on approximately 2 cm by approximately 2 cm of upper inner arm skin.

Overall study results and limits: Unchanged with DPC sensitization were TCRs above 1 in 1000 frequency.

With regard to this clonotype: Its matching antigen is unknown.

The V gene lost 5 bases and the J gene lost 2 bases, with 21 bases spanning the gap. The CDR3 runs to 17 residues. CDR1 and CDR2 from the germline V gene are MDHEN and SYDVKM. The time point: pre-sensitization, week 0. The treatment denotes: therapeutic diphenylcyclopropenone sensitization with weekly scalp DPC. Every patch test was put on after a blood sample was taken. Researchers extracted total RNA from unfractionated whole blood. Each CDR3 protein is one row after TCRdb ran MiXCR on the RACE reads. The sample yields more than 55,000 distinct CDR3 sequences, around 10% seen once. J is TRBJ2-5 and V is TRBV28; the D is unclear. The sequence was collected from a man aged 35-49 years with alopecia areata. Some clones in this sample may be carry-over from other donors' samples. Source: whole blood, taken in connection with sensitization to the hapten diphenylcyclopropenone (DPC). The CDR3 spells CASSPAVYQIVQETQYF. CDR3 sequence (DNA): TGTGCCAGCAGTCCCGCCGTCTATCAAATAGTACAAGAGACCCAGTACTTC.